The following is a T cell receptor (beta chain) sequence with its context. Its binding antigen is unknown. Nothing much larger sits one base from this clone, and base qualities are not available. There are 17 amino acids in the CDR3, from cysteine to phenylalanine inclusive. Only the CDR3 region is kept as DNA, spanning 51 bases read in frame from base 1. Germline trimming amounts to 7 bases on V and 8 bases on J, with 18 as the count of junction bases outside the gene matches. From a lookup of the germline V gene, CDR1 and CDR2 are SGHRS and YFSETQ. The record originates from a study of T cell changes during pregnancy in multiple sclerosis (dated by TCRdb to about 2019). General notes on the study: In women with multiple sclerosis, the researchers looked at how the T cell repertoire shifted as pregnancy progressed.

Libraries were constructed by the immunoSEQ multiplex PCR assay. This immuneACCESS table, as held by TCRdb, lists in-frame sequences with V and J called but not all clones. Of the missing ones, under half trace to an unresolved V gene in checked studies; the others have no known cause. The sample table holds about 73,000 clones, of which 85% to 95% were seen once. 2.5% to 3.5% of the sample is in the top ten clones. The clonotype originates from a female donor in good health, enrolled as a control in a pregnancy study. Recombination linked TRBV5-1 to TRBJ1-4, and 9 bases in between align with TRBD1. This material consisted of peripheral blood, taken in the third trimester of pregnancy. CDR3 region: CASSTSGQGGVGEKLFF. The DNA sequence is given as TGCGCCAGCTCGACCTCGGGACAGGGCGGCGTAGGAGAAAAACTGTTTTTT.